Below are 32 T cell receptor beta chains sequenced from a single sample in a study of CD8 T cells in ankylosing spondylitis. MiXCR, applied by TCRdb to the 5' RACE reads, yields one record per CDR3 protein. The sample holds 150,000 to 250,000 distinct CDR3 sequences, roughly 13% seen once. What was sequenced was blood, either unsorted or a sorted T cell fraction (not recorded which). The receptor set was obtained from a male donor with ankylosing spondylitis or in good health (not recorded which).

The J gene is TRBJ1-1, the V gene TRBV5-5; no definite D call. CDR1 is SGHKS and CDR2 is YYEKEE in the germline V gene (reference sequence). The CDR3 has 12 residues. V gave up 0 bases and J gave up 6 bases, with 6 bases separating them. As DNA, the CDR3 is TGTGCCAGCAGCTTGGTGTCGGCTGAAGCTTTCTTT. Translation: CASSLVSAEAFF.

This clonotype was seen a handful of times. The chain employs TRBV6-4 and TRBJ2-3; 8 bases are shared with TRBD2. The CDR3 contains 15 residues. CDR1 MRHNA and CDR2 SNTAGT come from the germline V gene. V trimming: 6 bases; J trimming: 6 bases; junction bases outside the gene matches: 11. This CDR3 is CASSPGAGGSDTQYF. The CDR3 bases are TGTGCCAGCAGCCCCGGCGCGGGGGGTTCTGATACGCAGTATTTT.

This clonotype has more than one count but fewer than ten. The V call is TRBV20-1, the J call TRBJ2-3; the match to TRBD2 covers 13 bases. This CDR3 is 15 amino acids long. Germline lookup yields CDR1 DFQATT and CDR2 SNEGSKA (reference sequence). Trimming took 6 bases from V and 2 from J; bases not matched to a gene: 5. The chain's CDR3 is CSASGLAGITDTQYF. CDR3 DNA: TGCAGTGCATCGGGACTAGCGGGAATCACAGATACGCAGTATTTT.

This clonotype was found a few times. V gene TRBV7-6 combines with J gene TRBJ2-2, with a tentative D call TRBD1 (5 bases). Trimming cost V 5 bases and J 8 bases, with 15 bases left between them. Germline V CDR1 and CDR2: SGHVS, FNYEAQ. This CDR3 is 14 amino acids long. CDR3 in DNA: TGTGCCAGCAGCCTCCGGCAGGGCTGGGGGGAGCTGTTTTTT. Amino acid sequence: CASSLRQGWGELFF.

This clonotype was detected a few times. V usage is TRBV12-3 or TRBV12-4 and J usage is TRBJ1-2; D gene uncertain. The CDR3 is 17 residues long. Trimming cost V 1 base and J 3 bases, with 18 bases left between them. The CDR3, as DNA: TGTGCCAGCAGTTTAGGAGGTTCTGGCCACTGGGACTATGGCTACACCTTC. Translated, it gives CASSLGGSGHWDYGYTF.

This clonotype was recorded a few times. The chain carries TRBV2 and TRBJ2-7; TRBD1 is a possible D gene (6 bases). CDR3 size: 14 residues. Trimming took off 1 base at V and 1 base at J, with 8 bases between the two ends. Germline V gene sequence: CDR1 SNHLY, CDR2 FYNNEI. The CDR3 nucleotides are TGTGCCAGCAGTGAAGGACAGGTATCCTACGAGCAGTACTTC. The encoded protein is CASSEGQVSYEQYF.

The V and J genes are TRBV6-2 or TRBV6-3 and TRBJ2-3, with D possibly being TRBD2 (5 bases). The CDR3 extends over 13 amino acids. Germline loops: CDR1 MNHEY, CDR2 SVGEGT. Trimming stripped 5 bases from V and 5 bases from J, with 11 bases between. CDR3 sequence (DNA): TGTGCCAGCAGTCCGGGATTTCGAGATACGCAGTATTTT. The encoded protein is CASSPGFRDTQYF.

This clonotype was picked up a small number of times. The chain joins TRBV5-1 to TRBJ1-1, with TRBD1 matching 11 bases. V was pared by 3 bases and J by 6 bases, with 4 bases of the junction left unmatched. CDR1 is SGHRS and CDR2 is YFSETQ in the germline V gene. The CDR3 runs to 14 residues. The CDR3 loop reads CASSWTGGPSEAFF. CDR3 sequence (DNA): TGCGCCAGCAGCTGGACAGGGGGCCCATCTGAAGCTTTCTTT.

This clonotype was recorded a few times. The chain joins TRBV12-3 or TRBV12-4 to TRBJ2-1, with a tentative D call TRBD1 (5 bases). V dropped 5 bases and J dropped 10 bases, with 9 bases sitting between them. The CDR3 consists of 11 residues. CDR3 sequence: CASSQGWEQFF. The CDR3 DNA sequence: TGTGCCAGCAGTCAGGGTTGGGAGCAGTTCTTC.

The rearrangement uses TRBV27 and TRBJ1-1, with a possible D match to TRBD1 (6 bases). The CDR3 length is 15 residues. V lost 1 base and J lost 0, with 9 bases in between. From germline, CDR1 is MNHEY and CDR2 SMNVEV (reference sequence). The CDR3 loop reads CASSLFQGLNTEAFF. The CDR3 nucleotides are TGTGCCAGCAGTTTATTCCAGGGGTTGAACACTGAAGCTTTCTTT.

This clonotype was counted between two and nine times. The gene calls are TRBV5-1 and TRBJ2-1; 10 bases are shared with TRBD2. This CDR3 is 15 amino acids long. Losses at the gene ends were 2 bases for V and 8 bases for J; bases not matched to a gene: 7. From germline, CDR1 is SGHRS and CDR2 YFSETQ. This CDR3 reads CASSFEAGGRYEQFF. CDR3 bases: TGCGCCAGCAGCTTCGAAGCGGGGGGGCGGTATGAGCAGTTCTTC.

The table lists this clonotype with many counts. V gene TRBV6-2 or TRBV6-3 combines with J gene TRBJ2-2; the match to TRBD2 covers 7 bases. Germline values: CDR1 MNHEY, CDR2 SVGEGT. The V gene end was trimmed by 7 bases and the J gene end by 1 base; junction bases not matched to a gene: 6. The CDR3 covers 15 residues. CDR3 DNA: TGTGCCAGCACCCGACTAGCCGAGAACACCGGGGAGCTGTTTTTT. The encoded protein is CASTRLAENTGELFF.

The table lists this clonotype with a few counts. The chain couples TRBV6-1 to TRBJ2-1, with 7 nucleotides matching TRBD2. CDR3 length equals 15 residues. Germline CDR1 is MNHNS and CDR2 is SASEGT. J was trimmed by 8 bases and V by 0 bases; bases with no gene match: 7. CDR3 sequence reads: CASSEAGLPTYEQFF. Written as DNA, the CDR3 is TGTGCCAGCAGTGAAGCGGGACTACCTACATATGAGCAGTTCTTC.

The sample holds a few counts of this clonotype. This rearrangement joins TRBV12-3 or TRBV12-4 to TRBJ1-6; weak D call: TRBD1 (6 bases). This CDR3 comprises 15 residues. V gave up 6 bases and J gave up 3 bases, with 12 bases separating them. CDR3 protein: CASSPRDIYNSPLHF. CDR3 nucleotides: TGTGCCAGCAGCCCCAGGGACATCTATAATTCACCCCTCCACTTT.

The chain uses TRBV20-1 and TRBJ2-2; 8 bases are a match to TRBD1. The germline gives CDR1 DFQATT, CDR2 SNEGSKA (reference sequence). This CDR3 is 13 amino acids long. After removal of 6 bases from V and 3 bases from J, the junction contained 3 bases not matched to a gene. The CDR3 reads CSARGQDTGELFF. As DNA, the CDR3 is TGCAGTGCAAGGGGACAGGACACCGGGGAGCTGTTTTTT.

The chain links TRBV18 to TRBJ1-2; 7 positions match TRBD1. CDR1 is KGHSH and CDR2 is LQKENI in the germline V gene. The CDR3 contains 16 residues. V shed 3 bases, J shed 2 bases, and the junction held 9 bases outside the gene matches. CDR3 sequence: CASSPTLEGQNYGYTF. Here the CDR3 DNA reads TGTGCCAGCTCACCCACTCTGGAGGGACAGAACTATGGCTACACCTTC.

The rearrangement links TRBV7-9 to TRBJ2-2; TRBD1 aligns across 7 bases. Germline CDR1 and CDR2: SEHNR and FQNEAQ (reference sequence). The CDR3 is made up of 15 amino acids. J lost 4 bases, V lost 5 bases, and 7 bases had no gene match. The CDR3 spells CASSGDRAGTGELFF. The CDR3 DNA reads TGTGCCAGCAGCGGCGACAGGGCCGGCACCGGGGAGCTGTTTTTT. Full variable domain (remainder filled in from reference TRBV7-9 and TRBJ2-2): DTGVSQNPRHKITKRGQNVTFRCDPISEHNRLYWYRQTLGQGPEFLTYFQNEAQLEKSRLLSDRFSAERPKGSFSTLEIQRTEQGDSAMYLCASSGDRAGTGELFFGEGSRLTVL.

This clonotype was picked up a small number of times. The V and J genes are TRBV4-2 and TRBJ2-1; D may be TRBD1 or TRBD2 (5 bases each). Trimming left V 4 bases short and J 4 bases short, with 11 bases between. The CDR3 extends over 14 amino acids. Germline V gene data show CDR1 as LGHNA and CDR2 as YNFKEQ. Here the CDR3 DNA reads TGTGCCAGCAGCCGTCCGGGACGGTACAATGAGCAGTTCTTC. Its translation: CASSRPGRYNEQFF.

The chain combines TRBV7-2 with TRBJ1-2, with a possible D match to TRBD1 (5 bases). The CDR3 totals 14 residues. Germline V CDR1 and CDR2: SGHTA, FQGNSA. The V gene lost 3 bases and the J gene lost 3 bases, with 11 bases spanning the gap. CDR3 region: CASSFWQGDYGYTF. The CDR3 coding sequence is TGTGCCAGCAGCTTCTGGCAGGGAGACTATGGCTACACCTTC.

The V and J genes are TRBV15 and TRBJ1-5, with D perhaps matching TRBD1 (5 bases). V was clipped by 0 bases and J by 3 bases, with 15 bases between them. The CDR3 totals 17 residues. Germline CDR1 reads LNHNV; CDR2 reads YYDKDF (reference sequence). CDR3 in amino acids: CATSRDQVRVNNQPQHF. As DNA, the CDR3 is TGTGCCACCAGCAGAGATCAGGTCAGGGTGAACAATCAGCCCCAGCATTTT.

The gene calls are TRBV27 and TRBJ1-2; D uncertain. Germline V gives CDR1 MNHEY, CDR2 SMNVEV (reference sequence). The CDR3 extends over 13 amino acids. The V and J ends lost 3 bases and 4 bases respectively, with 9 bases between them. The CDR3 protein is CASSLSGPYGYTF. The CDR3 nucleotides are TGTGCCAGCAGTTTGAGTGGGCCCTATGGCTACACCTTC.

The CDR3 DNA reads TGCAGTGCGACCCGACTAGCGACGCCTCAAGAGACCCAGTACTTC. It specifies CSATRLATPQETQYF. The rearrangement uses TRBV20-1 and TRBJ2-5; TRBD2 matches at 8 bases. V lost 6 bases and J lost 2; bases outside the gene matches: 11. CDR3 length: 15 residues. Germline V gene lookup returns CDR1 DFQATT and CDR2 SNEGSKA (reference sequence).

This clonotype was detected a few times. The gene calls are TRBV27 and TRBJ1-2, with 8 bases that match TRBD1. Germline loops: CDR1 MNHEY, CDR2 SMNVEV (reference sequence). This CDR3 region has 14 residues. V was clipped by 5 bases and J by 5 bases; unmatched bases: 7. The CDR3 loop reads CASSPPGTGYGYTF. The CDR3 coding sequence is TGTGCCAGCAGTCCCCCCGGGACAGGATATGGCTACACCTTC.

This clonotype was found many times. This chain uses TRBV5-1 with TRBJ1-1; D may be TRBD1 (5 bases). CDR3 length: 17 amino acids. Germline V gene sequence: CDR1 SGHRS, CDR2 YFSETQ. V was cut by 4 bases and J by 7 bases, with 26 bases left in between. This CDR3 is CASSPLIRVGGNNEAFF. Written as DNA, the CDR3 is TGCGCCAGCAGCCCACTAATCCGTGTGGGGGGAAATAATGAAGCTTTCTTT.

This clonotype was seen a handful of times. The chain recombines TRBV27 with TRBJ2-3; 8 bases map to TRBD2. CDR3 length: 14 amino acids. In germline, CDR1 is MNHEY, CDR2 SMNVEV (reference sequence). V dropped 6 bases and J dropped 1; count of bases not matched to a gene: 3. The CDR3 spells CASRILAGTDTQYF. The CDR3 region has the DNA TGTGCCAGCAGGATACTAGCGGGCACAGATACGCAGTATTTT.

This clonotype was recorded once. The rearrangement uses TRBV4-1 and TRBJ1-1; 9 nucleotides line up with TRBD1. Losses at the gene ends were 3 bases for V and 7 bases for J; bases not matched to a gene: 9. CDR3 length equals 15 residues. From germline, CDR1 is MGHRA and CDR2 YSYEKL. Written as DNA, the CDR3 is TGCGCCAGCAGCCATGGACAGGGGTACGGGGTTGAAGCTTTCTTT. This encodes CASSHGQGYGVEAFF.

V usage is TRBV3-1 and J usage is TRBJ2-2; D perhaps matches TRBD2 (5 bases). Germline lookup yields CDR1 LGHDT and CDR2 YNNKEL (reference sequence). The CDR3 runs 18 residues. V shed 3 bases and J shed 0 bases, with 17 bases lying between them. CDR3 sequence: CASSQPGSRSANTGELFF. For the CDR3, the DNA is TGTGCCAGCAGCCAGCCGGGGTCCCGGTCCGCGAACACCGGGGAGCTGTTTTTT.

The chain links TRBV20-1 to TRBJ1-5, with TRBD1 identical over 7 bases. V trimming: 4 bases; J trimming: 0 bases; junction bases outside the gene matches: 9. The length of the CDR3 is 16 residues. Per germline, CDR1 DFQATT and CDR2 SNEGSKA (reference sequence). The DNA of the CDR3 is TGCAGTGCTACAACAGGGGCTCCGTATAGCAATCAGCCCCAGCATTTT. Amino acids: CSATTGAPYSNQPQHF.

The rearrangement uses TRBV6-6 and TRBJ2-1; D remains ambiguous. Trimming stripped 2 bases from V and 6 bases from J, with 2 bases between. This CDR3 is built from 11 residues. The germline V gene has CDR1 MNHNY and CDR2 SVGAGI (reference sequence). For the CDR3, the DNA is TGTGCCAGCAGTTACGCCAATGAGCAGTTCTTC. Translation gives CASSYANEQFF.

This clonotype was counted only a few times. The chain uses TRBV7-8 and TRBJ2-1; D is perhaps TRBD2 (5 bases). Looked up from germline, CDR1 is SGHVS and CDR2 is FQNEAQ. V was pared by 5 bases and J by 10 bases, with 18 bases between. CDR3 size: 14 residues. CDR3 in DNA: TGTGCCAGCAGCAATTCGGGTGGGAGCGGAGAGCAGTTCTTC. This codes for CASSNSGGSGEQFF.

This clonotype has a handful of counts. The chain combines TRBV12-3 or TRBV12-4 with TRBJ2-5; possibly TRBD2 for D (5 bases). The CDR3 runs 13 residues. Deletions cut 8 bases from V and 5 bases from J, with 15 bases between. The CDR3 region is CASAGRVAETQYF. The CDR3 DNA reads TGTGCCAGCGCGGGTCGCGTAGCGGAGACCCAGTACTTC.

The V gene is TRBV7-6, the J gene TRBJ1-4, with TRBD1 matching 8 bases. After removal of 2 bases from V and 8 bases from J, the junction contained 7 bases not matched to a gene. The CDR3 length is 15 residues. Germline V gene sequence: CDR1 SGHVS, CDR2 FNYEAQ. The CDR3 DNA follows: TGTGCCAGCAGCTTATTGCAGGGGGCGGGCGAAAAACTGTTTTTT. The encoded protein is CASSLLQGAGEKLFF.